This T cell receptor (beta chain) was sequenced in a study of post-analysis software for immune sequencing data. Findings and caveats of the study: Five or six TRBV segments, TRBV5-6, TRBV5-1 and TRBV20-1 among them, were found more frequent in patients than controls.

Carried by the TCR beta cDNA libraries were unique molecular identifiers. MiXCR, applied by TCRdb to the PCR reads, yields one record per CDR3 protein. The sample yields approximately 250,000 distinct CDR3 sequences, 35% to 45% seen once. The CDR3 has 16 amino acids. V dropped 1 base and J dropped 1 base, with 13 bases sitting between them. Germline-derived CDR1 and CDR2 are DFQATT and SNEGSKA (reference sequence). This clonotype was counted ten times or more. Its matching antigen is unknown. This sequence was found in a girl aged 5-17 years with multiple sclerosis. This chain links TRBV20-1 with TRBJ1-4, with TRBD1 as a possible D gene (5 bases). Sequenced sample: blood. The CDR3 sequence is CSARVGGMVTNEKLFF. CDR3 coding DNA: TGCAGTGCTAGAGTGGGGGGAATGGTAACTAATGAAAAACTGTTTTTT.